The 30 T cell receptor beta chains presented below share a single source sample, sequenced in a study of T-cell memory formation after mild COVID-19. MiXCR, run by TCRdb on the 5' RACE reads, gives a single entry per CDR3 protein. This table holds roughly 400,000 distinct CDR3 sequences, more than 15% found once. The sequenced sample consisted of PBMCs or a T cell subset sorted from them (not recorded which). All receptors come from a man aged 18 to 29 who had mild COVID-19 (a few samples of this study predate the infection). Cell type and time point are not known.

There are a few counts of this clonotype. This chain links TRBV7-6 with TRBJ1-1, with D uncertain. This CDR3 contains 15 residues. Trimming removed 3 bases from V and 0 bases from J, with 11 bases in between. Looked up from germline, CDR1 is SGHVS and CDR2 is FNYEAQ. The CDR3 nucleotides read TGTGCCAGCAGCTTTAGCGGGGATATGAACACTGAAGCTTTCTTT. Translation: CASSFSGDMNTEAFF.

The chain joins TRBV20-1 to TRBJ2-2, with TRBD2 matching over 10 bases. The germline V gene encodes CDR1 DFQATT and CDR2 SNEGSKA (reference sequence). V shed 2 bases and J 5 bases; nucleotides not matched to a gene: 2. The CDR3 consists of 14 residues. The CDR3 sequence is CSARLAGATGELFF. In nucleotides, the CDR3 is TGCAGTGCTAGACTAGCGGGGGCGACCGGGGAGCTGTTTTTT.

This clonotype has more than one count but fewer than ten. V is TRBV10-3 and J is TRBJ1-3; D is possibly TRBD1 (5 bases). Trimming stripped 6 bases from V and 1 base from J, with 16 bases between. In germline, CDR1 is ENHRY, CDR2 SYGVKD. The CDR3 is made up of 16 amino acids. The CDR3 DNA reads as TGTGCCATCAGCCAACGCAGGGCGGTATCTGGAAACACCATATATTTT. Translation gives CAISQRRAVSGNTIYF.

The J gene is TRBJ2-3, the V gene TRBV5-1; D is ambiguous. Trimming pared 0 bases from V and 0 bases from J, leaving 8 bases between. Germline V gene sequence: CDR1 SGHRS, CDR2 YFSETQ. This CDR3 has 15 residues. CDR3 loop: CASSLGGYSTDTQYF. CDR3 coding DNA: TGCGCCAGCAGCTTGGGGGGTTATAGCACAGATACGCAGTATTTT.

This clonotype was found a few times. The chain is built from TRBV20-1 and TRBJ1-3; maybe TRBD1 (5 bases). The V and J ends lost 6 bases and 4 bases respectively, with 10 bases between them. Germline-derived CDR1 and CDR2 are DFQATT and SNEGSKA (reference sequence). This CDR3 spans 12 amino acids. CDR3 DNA: TGCAGTGCGTGGGGGGTCGGAAACACCATATATTTT. Translated, it gives CSAWGVGNTIYF.

The V call is TRBV6-2 or TRBV6-3, the J call TRBJ2-5; D is undetermined. With 0 bases removed from V and 0 bases from J, the gap between germline ends came to 17 bases. This CDR3 has 18 residues. Germline V lookup: CDR1 MNHEY, CDR2 SVGEGT. This CDR3 is CASSYSTLGNPYQETQYF. For the CDR3, the DNA is TGTGCCAGCAGTTACTCGACCTTGGGTAACCCGTACCAAGAGACCCAGTACTTC.

This chain joins TRBV29-1 and TRBJ1-1; TRBD1 might be the D (5 bases). There are 13 residues in the CDR3. Between the trimmed V and J ends, which lost 4 bases and 4 bases, there was a span of 13 bases. The germline CDR1 and CDR2 sequences are SQVTM and ANQGSEA. CDR3 protein: CSVGRGGGTEAFF. The CDR3 DNA follows: TGCAGCGTTGGGAGGGGAGGTGGCACTGAAGCTTTCTTT.

For this clonotype: This sequence may be a read error, since a much larger clone differs from it by one base. The chain is built from TRBV12-3 or TRBV12-4 and TRBJ1-4; D not resolved. The ends were cut back, 2 bases at V and 0 bases at J, with 13 bases in the middle. CDR3 length: 17 amino acids. This chain's CDR3 is CASSLIGHGATNEKLFF. Here the CDR3 DNA reads TGTGCCAGCAGTTTAATCGGGCATGGAGCAACTAATGAAAAACTGTTTTTT.

This clonotype was seen repeatedly, ten times or more. CDR3 sequence: CASSEFPRDEQYV. CDR3 nucleotides: TGTGCCAGCAGTGAGTTCCCCCGGGACGAGCAGTACGTC. The rearrangement joins TRBV2 to TRBJ2-7; D not resolved. There are 13 residues in the CDR3. Per the germline V gene, CDR1 is SNHLY and CDR2 is FYNNEI. V was shortened by 3 bases and J by 5 bases, with 11 bases between the two germline ends.

The chain carries TRBV28 and TRBJ2-3, with no clear D. V shed 3 bases and J shed 0 bases, with 10 bases lying between them. The CDR3 runs to 15 residues. The V gene's germline CDR1 is MDHEN and CDR2 SYDVKM. The CDR3 region is CASSFHQASTDTQYF. DNA for the CDR3: TGTGCCAGCAGTTTCCATCAGGCTAGCACAGATACGCAGTATTTT.

This clonotype was detected only a few times. The V call is TRBV6-2 or TRBV6-3, the J call TRBJ2-4; D remains unclear. The CDR3 consists of 13 residues. Germline V gives CDR1 MNHEY, CDR2 SVGEGT. V was clipped by 2 bases and J by 7 bases, with 9 bases between them. For the CDR3, the DNA is TGTGCCAGCAGTTACCGGATGGCGAACATTCAGTACTTC. Translated, it gives CASSYRMANIQYF.

The sample holds a few counts of this clonotype. V gene TRBV12-5 combines with J gene TRBJ1-1; D is perhaps TRBD1 (6 bases). The CDR3 runs to 19 residues. CDR1 LGHNT and CDR2 FRNRAP come from the germline V gene. V was shortened by 6 bases and J by 0 bases, with 26 bases between the two germline ends. The DNA of the CDR3 is TGTGCTAGTGGCCATCCTCCACCGTCGACAGGCCCTTTGAACACTGAAGCTTTCTTT. Protein sequence: CASGHPPPSTGPLNTEAFF.

Many counts were recorded for this clonotype. V is TRBV7-3 and J is TRBJ2-5, with 7 bases fitting TRBD2. Germline CDR1 reads SGHTA; CDR2 reads FQGTGA. This CDR3 spans 15 amino acids. Germline trimming cut 2 bases from V and 5 bases from J; bases unmatched to any gene: 8. CDR3 in DNA: TGTGCCAGCAGCTTAGCGGGGGTCCCTCAGGAGACCCAGTACTTC. This gives the protein CASSLAGVPQETQYF.

This clonotype has only a few counts. This chain uses TRBV6-5 with TRBJ2-1; no reliable D call. V dropped 2 bases and J dropped 9 bases, with 5 bases sitting between them. CDR3 length equals 11 residues. Looked up from germline, CDR1 is MNHEY and CDR2 is SVGAGI. CDR3 sequence (DNA): TGTGCCAGCAGTTACGGTGTTGAGCAGTTCTTC. Its translation is CASSYGVEQFF.

The CDR3 DNA follows: TGTGCCAGCAGTATAGAGAGGGGGGTCGGCACTGAAGCTTTCTTT. It yields the protein CASSIERGVGTEAFF. The chain employs TRBV6-5 and TRBJ1-1; maybe TRBD1 (6 bases). In germline, CDR1 is MNHEY, CDR2 SVGAGI. V lost 5 bases and J 4 bases, leaving 17 bases between the germline ends. This CDR3 region has 15 residues.

The chain has TRBV9 and TRBJ2-5; a possible D gene is TRBD2 (5 bases). In germline, CDR1 is SGDLS, CDR2 YYNGEE. The V and J ends lost 3 bases and 5 bases respectively, with 11 bases between them. The CDR3 extends over 13 amino acids. Here the CDR3 reads CASSGGMFETQYF. As DNA, the CDR3 is TGTGCCAGCAGCGGAGGGATGTTTGAGACCCAGTACTTC. The variable domain in full, with the rest retrieved from reference TRBV9 and TRBJ2-5, is DSGVTQTPKHLITATGQRVTLRCSPRSGDLSVYWYQQSLDQGLQFLIQYYNGEERAKGNILERFSAQQFPDLHSELNLSSLELGDSALYFCASSGGMFETQYFGPGTRLLVL.

Only a few counts were recorded for this clonotype. The rearrangement links TRBV5-1 to TRBJ2-1; D not resolved. V was trimmed by 4 bases and J by 5 bases, leaving 16 bases between them. The CDR3 is 15 residues long. Germline V gene sequence: CDR1 SGHRS, CDR2 YFSETQ. CDR3 DNA sequence: TGCGCCAGCAGCCCTGTGGCAACCACAAACAATGAGCAGTTCTTC. It encodes CASSPVATTNNEQFF.

The chain recombines TRBV28 with TRBJ2-5; 12 positions match TRBD1. With V trimmed by 3 bases and J by 4 bases, 9 bases remained unmatched. Per germline, CDR1 MDHEN and CDR2 SYDVKM. The CDR3 is 17 amino acids. The DNA for the CDR3 is TGTGCCAGCAGTTTCCGAGGCCGGGACAGGGGGCGAGAGACCCAGTACTTC. Its protein product is CASSFRGRDRGRETQYF.

This clonotype has a handful of counts. V gene TRBV4-1 combines with J gene TRBJ2-1, with 12 bases lining up with TRBD2. J gave up 7 bases and V 4 bases, and 8 bases lay outside the gene matches. This CDR3 has 16 amino acids. Germline CDR1 MGHRA, CDR2 YSYEKL. The CDR3 is CASSPLGLAGANEQFF. The CDR3 bases are TGCGCCAGCAGCCCGTTGGGACTAGCGGGTGCAAATGAGCAGTTCTTC.

This clonotype has just one count. This chain uses TRBV6-1 with TRBJ1-2; D gene ambiguous. V lost 6 bases and J lost 4, with 12 bases in between. From germline, CDR1 is MNHNS and CDR2 SASEGT. The CDR3 has 13 residues. CDR3 in amino acids: CASREAMSYGYTF. The CDR3 bases are TGTGCCAGCAGGGAGGCGATGAGCTATGGCTACACCTTC.

V gene TRBV7-2 combines with J gene TRBJ2-4; D gene uncertain. V was cut by 1 base and J by 1 base, with 8 bases left in between. CDR1 is SGHTA and CDR2 is FQGNSA in the germline V gene. The CDR3 contains 15 residues. CDR3: CASSLVGSAKNIQYF. In nucleotides, the CDR3 is TGTGCCAGCAGCTTAGTTGGCAGTGCCAAAAACATTCAGTACTTC. The full variable domain, its missing parts supplied by reference TRBV7-2 and TRBJ2-4, is GAGVSQSPSNKVTEKGKDVELRCDPISGHTALYWYRQSLGQGLEFLIYFQGNSAPDKSGLPSDRFSAERTGGSVSTLTIQRTQQEDSAVYLCASSLVGSAKNIQYFGAGTRLSVL.

This chain links TRBV6-4 with TRBJ1-6; D uncertain. With 8 bases removed from V and 6 bases from J, the gap between germline ends came to 11 bases. The germline CDR1 and CDR2 sequences are MRHNA and SNTAGT. The CDR3 consists of 13 residues. This CDR3 is CASYRRINSPLHF. The CDR3 DNA follows: TGTGCCAGCTATCGTAGGATTAATTCACCCCTCCACTTT.

As to this clonotype: A much larger clone differs by one base, so this may be a read error. The rearrangement uses TRBV5-6 and TRBJ1-2; D remains unclear. The germline V gene encodes CDR1 SGHDT and CDR2 YYEEEE. This CDR3 comprises 12 residues. The CDR3 here is CSSSFDTYGYTF. The CDR3 region has the DNA TGTTCCAGCAGCTTCGACACTTATGGCTACACCTTC. The variable domain in full, completed from reference TRBV5-6 and TRBJ1-2, reads DAGVTQSPTHLIKTRGQQVTLRCSPKSGHDTVSWYQQALGQGPQFIFQYYEEEERQRGNFPDRFSGHQFPNYSSELNVNALLLGDSALYLCSSSFDTYGYTFGSGTRLTVV.

In the case of this clonotype: One junction end disagrees with the germline gene, perhaps due to a read error. The CDR3 spells CASIVPRGEGPQQYF. The CDR3, as DNA: TGTGCCAGCATCGTACCGAGGGGCGAGGGCCCCCAGCAGTACTTC. The chain links TRBV9 to TRBJ2-7; D is tentatively TRBD1 or TRBD2 (5 bases each). The CDR3 runs to 15 residues. Germline-derived CDR1 and CDR2 are SGDLS and YYNGEE.

This clonotype was counted between two and nine times. The chain has TRBV7-8 and TRBJ1-2; 8 positions match TRBD1. The CDR3 runs 18 residues. Germline V gives CDR1 SGHVS, CDR2 FQNEAQ. Trimming cost V 3 bases and J 3 bases; bases outside gene matches: 15. CDR3 loop: CASSLKPGQAPPYYGYTF. CDR3 sequence (DNA): TGTGCCAGCAGCTTGAAACCGGGACAGGCCCCACCTTACTATGGCTACACCTTC. Variable domain in full (rest from reference TRBV7-8 and TRBJ1-2): GAGVSQSPRYKVAKRGQDVALRCDPISGHVSLFWYQQALGQGPEFLTYFQNEAQLDKSGLPSDRFFAERPEGSVSTLKIQRTQQEDSAVYLCASSLKPGQAPPYYGYTFGSGTRLTVV.

The rearrangement joins TRBV29-1 to TRBJ2-5, with D possibly being TRBD2 (6 bases). CDR1 is SQVTM, CDR2 ANQGSEA, per germline. Trimming cost V 4 bases and J 1 base, with 13 bases left between them. This CDR3 comprises 14 residues. CDR3 nucleotide sequence: TGCAGCGTTGGGGCTGGCGGGGTCCAAGAGACCCAGTACTTC. This translates into CSVGAGGVQETQYF. The variable domain in full, with the rest retrieved from reference TRBV29-1 and TRBJ2-5, is SAVISQKPSRDICQRGTSLTIQCQVDSQVTMMFWYRQQPGQSLTLIATANQGSEATYESGFVIDKFPISRPNLTFSTLTVSNMSPEDSSIYLCSVGAGGVQETQYFGPGTRLLVL.

This clonotype was found a few times. This chain links TRBV7-2 with TRBJ2-1, with D possibly matching TRBD2 (6 bases). V was trimmed by 3 bases and J by 6 bases, leaving 12 bases between them. The germline gives CDR1 SGHTA, CDR2 FQGNSA. The CDR3 extends over 14 amino acids. This chain's CDR3 is CASSFSGTPNEQFF. The CDR3 nucleotides read TGTGCCAGCAGCTTCTCCGGGACTCCCAATGAGCAGTTCTTC. Looking up the rest from reference TRBV7-2 and TRBJ2-1 gives the full variable domain: GAGVSQSPSNKVTEKGKDVELRCDPISGHTALYWYRQSLGQGLEFLIYFQGNSAPDKSGLPSDRFSAERTGGSVSTLTIQRTQQEDSAVYLCASSFSGTPNEQFFGPGTRLTVL.

The chain couples TRBV6-2 or TRBV6-3 to TRBJ1-5; 9 nucleotides agree with TRBD1. Germline V gives CDR1 MNHEY, CDR2 SVGEGT. CDR3 size: 14 residues. V was pared by 6 bases and J by 7 bases, with 7 bases of the junction left unmatched. The CDR3 DNA is TGTGCCAGCAGCGTACAGGGGGCAGGACAGCCCCAGCATTTT. This translates into CASSVQGAGQPQHF.

This clonotype was picked up many times. The chain employs TRBV7-9 and TRBJ2-7; D uncertain. V was shortened by 0 bases and J by 5 bases, with 5 bases between the two germline ends. This CDR3 has 12 residues. Looked up from germline, CDR1 is SEHNR and CDR2 is FQNEAQ (reference sequence). The CDR3 protein is CASSLASHEQYF. CDR3 nucleotide sequence: TGTGCCAGCAGCTTAGCTTCCCACGAGCAGTACTTC. The whole variable domain, filled in from reference TRBV7-9 and TRBJ2-7, reads DTGVSQNPRHKITKRGQNVTFRCDPISEHNRLYWYRQTLGQGPEFLTYFQNEAQLEKSRLLSDRFSAERPKGSFSTLEIQRTEQGDSAMYLCASSLASHEQYFGPGTRLTVT.

This clonotype has only a few counts. The rearrangement links TRBV2 to TRBJ1-1, with a possible D match to TRBD1 (5 bases). The CDR3 extends over 13 amino acids. Germline CDR1 SNHLY, CDR2 FYNNEI. The CDR3, as DNA: TGTGCGGGGGATACGGGATTGAACACTGAAGCTTTCTTT. Its translation: CAGDTGLNTEAFF.